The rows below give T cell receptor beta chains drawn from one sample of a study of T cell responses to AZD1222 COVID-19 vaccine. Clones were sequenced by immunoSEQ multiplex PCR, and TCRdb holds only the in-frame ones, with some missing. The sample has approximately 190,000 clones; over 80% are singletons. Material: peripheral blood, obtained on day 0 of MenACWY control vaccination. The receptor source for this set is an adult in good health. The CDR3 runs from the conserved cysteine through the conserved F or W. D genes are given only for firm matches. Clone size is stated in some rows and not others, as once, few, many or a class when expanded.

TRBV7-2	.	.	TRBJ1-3	CASSLTVLSGNTIYF	TGTGCCAGCAGCTTGACAGTACTCTCTGGAAACACCATATATTTT
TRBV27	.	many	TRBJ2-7	CASSLVRDFTYEQYF	TGTGCCAGCAGTTTAGTCCGGGACTTTACCTACGAGCAGTACTTC
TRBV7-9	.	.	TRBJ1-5	CASPQPQHF	TGTGCCAGCCCCCAGCCCCAGCATTTT
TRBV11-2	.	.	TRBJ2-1	CASSPPSNEQFF	TGTGCCAGCAGCCCCCCCAGCAATGAGCAGTTCTTC
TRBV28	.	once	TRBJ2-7	CASSLPELGFYEQYF	TGTGCCAGCAGTTTACCAGAACTAGGGTTCTACGAGCAGTACTTC
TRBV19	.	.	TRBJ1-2	CASSTDTLRDGYTF	TGTGCCAGTAGTACGGACACTCTTCGTGATGGCTACACCTTC
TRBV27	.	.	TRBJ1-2	CASSLVADYGYTF	TGTGCCAGCAGTTTAGTGGCAGACTATGGCTACACCTTC
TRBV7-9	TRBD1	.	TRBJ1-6	CATSLQGGNSPLHF	TGTGCCACCAGTTTACAGGGGGGGAATTCACCCCTCCACTTT
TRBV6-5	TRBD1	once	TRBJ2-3	CASKGQGGTDTQYF	TGTGCCAGCAAAGGACAGGGTGGTACAGATACGCAGTATTTT
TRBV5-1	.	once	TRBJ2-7	CASSLSILGAYEQYF	TGCGCCAGCAGCTTGTCTATCTTAGGAGCCTACGAGCAGTACTTC
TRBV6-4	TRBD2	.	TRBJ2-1	CASSASGSSYNEQFF	TGTGCCAGCAGCGCTAGCGGGAGCTCCTACAATGAGCAGTTCTTC
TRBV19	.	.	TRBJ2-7	CASSRAGQYEQYF	TGTGCCAGTAGTAGGGCAGGGCAATACGAGCAGTACTTC
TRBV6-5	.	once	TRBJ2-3	CASSLEVPSTDTQYF	TGTGCCAGCAGTTTAGAGGTCCCCAGCACAGATACGCAGTATTTT
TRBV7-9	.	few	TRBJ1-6	CASSSSGLGSPLHF	TGTGCCAGCAGCTCTTCGGGACTGGGTTCACCCCTCCACTTT
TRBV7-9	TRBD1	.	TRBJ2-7	CASSLSLGDRDPYEQYF	TGTGCCAGCAGCTTATCTTTAGGGGACAGGGATCCCTACGAGCAGTACTTC
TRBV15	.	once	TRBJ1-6	CATSRDRQGNSPLHF	TGTGCCACCAGCAGAGATCGGCAGGGGAATTCACCCCTCCACTTT
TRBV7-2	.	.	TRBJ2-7	CASSQARSTYEQYF	TGTGCCAGCAGCCAAGCAAGAAGTACCTACGAGCAGTACTTC
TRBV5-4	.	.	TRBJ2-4	CASSSTGENIQYF	TGTGCCAGCAGTTCTACAGGAGAAAACATTCAGTACTTC
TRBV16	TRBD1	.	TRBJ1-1	CASSKPGQLNTEAFF	TGTGCCAGCAGCAAACCGGGACAGCTAAATACTGAAGCTTTCTTT
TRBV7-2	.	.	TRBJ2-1	CASSLDPSSYNEQFF	TGTGCCAGCAGCTTAGATCCTAGCAGCTACAATGAGCAGTTCTTC
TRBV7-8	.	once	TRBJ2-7	CASSLEQAMGTYEQYF	TGTGCCAGCAGCTTAGAGCAAGCAATGGGCACCTACGAGCAGTACTTC
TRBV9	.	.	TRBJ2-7	CASSRGATGVSYEQYF	TGTGCCAGCAGCCGGGGTGCGACGGGAGTCTCTTACGAGCAGTACTTC
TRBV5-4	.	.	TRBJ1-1	CASSLRVNTEAFF	TGTGCCAGCAGCTTGCGAGTGAACACTGAAGCTTTCTTT
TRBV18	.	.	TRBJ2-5	CASSPPEGLKTQYF	TGTGCCAGCTCACCACCGGAGGGGCTGAAGACCCAGTACTTC
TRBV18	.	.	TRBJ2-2	CASSPSLTSTGELFF	TGTGCCAGCTCACCCAGCCTGACAAGCACCGGGGAGCTGTTTTTT
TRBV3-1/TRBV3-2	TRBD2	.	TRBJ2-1	CASSQGLAGGHEQFF	TGTGCCAGCAGCCAAGGACTAGCGGGAGGTCATGAGCAGTTCTTC
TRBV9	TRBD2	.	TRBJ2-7	CASSPGGYEQYF	TGTGCCAGCAGTCCGGGAGGCTACGAGCAGTACTTC
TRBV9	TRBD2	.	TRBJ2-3	CASSVSGAGGPDTQYF	TGTGCCAGCAGCGTGTCTGGGGCGGGGGGGCCAGATACGCAGTATTTT
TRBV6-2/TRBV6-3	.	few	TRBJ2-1	CASSSPFRDSYNEQFF	TGTGCCAGCAGTTCTCCATTCCGGGACTCTTACAATGAGCAGTTCTTC